These 10 T cell receptor beta chains originate from one sample sequenced in a study of T cell responses to AZD1222 COVID-19 vaccine. Sequencing was performed with immunoSEQ multiplex PCR; in TCRdb, only in-frame clones are kept and a portion is missing. The repertoire holds about 120,000 clones, approximately 86% seen once, with just over 2.5% in the top ten. Sequenced here: peripheral blood, sampled 28 days after the second AZD1222 dose. The receptors originated from an adult who received the AZD1222 COVID-19 vaccine.

This sequence joins TRBV28 and TRBJ1-2, with D perhaps matching TRBD1 (5 bases). The germline gives CDR1 MDHEN, CDR2 SYDVKM. The CDR3 consists of 16 residues. The V and J ends lost 3 bases and 8 bases respectively, with 22 bases between them. The CDR3 reads CASSFPFSVRAQGYTF. The CDR3 DNA reads TGTGCCAGCAGTTTCCCCTTTTCAGTCAGGGCTCAAGGCTACACCTTC.

The chain combines TRBV7-9 with TRBJ1-2; 7 bases align to TRBD1. Germline CDR1 SEHNR, CDR2 FQNEAQ (reference sequence). Unmatched junction bases numbered 11, after V lost 5 bases and J lost 2 bases. This CDR3 has 16 amino acids. The CDR3 loop is CASSLRQGKRNYGYTF. In nucleotides, the CDR3 is TGTGCCAGCAGCCTACGACAGGGAAAAAGAAACTATGGCTACACCTTC.

At least ten counts were recorded for this clone. V usage is TRBV9 and J usage is TRBJ2-7; D is perhaps TRBD2 (6 bases). The CDR3 is made up of 16 amino acids. Germline CDR1 is SGDLS and CDR2 is YYNGEE. Trimming removed 4 bases from V and 2 bases from J, with 19 bases in between. The CDR3 DNA is TGTGCCAGCAGCACCACTCCGGGAGTCCAGACCTACGAGCAGTACTTC. As protein: CASSTTPGVQTYEQYF. The complete variable domain, with remaining parts taken from reference TRBV9 and TRBJ2-7, reads DSGVTQTPKHLITATGQRVTLRCSPRSGDLSVYWYQQSLDQGLQFLIQYYNGEERAKGNILERFSAQQFPDLHSELNLSSLELGDSALYFCASSTTPGVQTYEQYFGPGTRLTVT.

This chain links TRBV6-5 with TRBJ2-7; D remains ambiguous. This CDR3 region has 13 residues. The V gene's germline CDR1 is MNHEY and CDR2 SVGAGI. V lost 2 bases and J 7 bases, leaving 12 bases between the germline ends. CDR3 in amino acids: CASSYRQLGEQYF. CDR3 DNA: TGTGCCAGCAGTTACCGTCAGTTGGGTGAGCAGTACTTC.

The chain links TRBV28 to TRBJ1-5, with D perhaps matching TRBD1 (6 bases). Per germline, CDR1 MDHEN and CDR2 SYDVKM. The CDR3 has 14 residues. Trimming pared 8 bases from V and 0 bases from J, leaving 11 bases between. CDR3 sequence: CASVTQGSNQPQHF. CDR3 DNA sequence: TGTGCCAGCGTCACACAGGGTAGCAATCAGCCCCAGCATTTT. Full variable domain (rest looked up from reference TRBV28 and TRBJ1-5): DVKVTQSSRYLVKRTGEKVFLECVQDMDHENMFWYRQDPGLGLRLIYFSYDVKMKEKGDIPEGYSVSREKKERFSLILESASTNQTSMYLCASVTQGSNQPQHFGDGTRLSIL.

The chain carries TRBV3-1 (or the pseudogene TRBV3-2) and TRBJ2-1; a weak D match, TRBD1 (6 bases). V lost 3 bases and J 0 bases, leaving 18 bases between the germline ends. This CDR3 is built from 18 residues. CDR1 LGHDT and CDR2 YNNKEL come from the germline V gene (reference sequence). This chain's CDR3 is CASSQVDRLFGSYNEQFF. The CDR3 region has the DNA TGTGCCAGCAGCCAGGTTGACAGGCTCTTTGGCTCCTACAATGAGCAGTTCTTC.

This chain joins TRBV5-4 and TRBJ2-5; D gene uncertain. The CDR3 length is 15 residues. Germline CDR1 SGHNT, CDR2 YYREEE (reference sequence). Trimming took 0 bases from V and 2 from J, leaving 11 bases between them. The CDR3 is CASSLVGSLQETQYF. CDR3 nucleotides: TGTGCCAGCAGCTTGGTTGGCAGTCTACAAGAGACCCAGTACTTC.

The chain carries TRBV5-1 and TRBJ1-1; 7 positions match TRBD1. Trimming at V came to 6 bases and at J to 0 bases, leaving 8 bases not matched to a gene. Per the germline V gene, CDR1 is SGHRS and CDR2 is YFSETQ. The CDR3 loop spans 15 amino acids. CDR3 bases: TGCGCCAGCACCACCCTGGGACAGATGAACACTGAAGCTTTCTTT. Residues: CASTTLGQMNTEAFF.

This clone was seen only a few times. V is TRBV6-2 or TRBV6-3 and J is TRBJ2-3; no clear D gene. The germline gives CDR1 MNHEY, CDR2 SVGEGT. Trimming removed 6 bases at V and 2 bases at J, with 6 bases between. The CDR3 sequence is 12 residues long. The CDR3: CASSASTDTQYF. For the CDR3, the DNA is TGTGCCAGCAGCGCCTCCACAGATACGCAGTATTTT.

J is TRBJ1-2 and V is TRBV7-2; D perhaps matches TRBD1 (6 bases). The germline V and J ends were trimmed by 5 bases and 6 bases, with 19 bases remaining between them. The CDR3 is made up of 15 amino acids. Germline V lookup: CDR1 SGHTA, CDR2 FQGNSA. CDR3 in amino acids: CASSDLRGGADGYTF. CDR3 DNA: TGTGCCAGCAGCGACCTTAGGGGGGGGGCGGATGGCTACACCTTC.